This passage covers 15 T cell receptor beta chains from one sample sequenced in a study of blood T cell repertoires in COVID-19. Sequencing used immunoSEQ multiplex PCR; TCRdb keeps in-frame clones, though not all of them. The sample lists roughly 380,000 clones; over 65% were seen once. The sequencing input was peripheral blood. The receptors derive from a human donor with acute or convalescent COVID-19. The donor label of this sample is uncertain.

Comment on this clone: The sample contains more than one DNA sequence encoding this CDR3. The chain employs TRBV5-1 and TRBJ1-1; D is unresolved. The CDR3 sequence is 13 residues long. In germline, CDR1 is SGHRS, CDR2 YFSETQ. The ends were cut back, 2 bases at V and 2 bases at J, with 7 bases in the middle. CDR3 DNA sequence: TGCGCCAGCAGCTTTGCAGGAAACACTGAAGCTTTCTTT. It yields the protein CASSFAGNTEAFF.

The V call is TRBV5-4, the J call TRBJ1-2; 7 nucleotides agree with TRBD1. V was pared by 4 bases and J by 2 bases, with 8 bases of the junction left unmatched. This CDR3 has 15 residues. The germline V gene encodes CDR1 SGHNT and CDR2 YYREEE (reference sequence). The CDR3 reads CASSIRDRPNYGYTF. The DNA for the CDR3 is TGTGCCAGCAGCATAAGGGACAGACCAAACTATGGCTACACCTTC.

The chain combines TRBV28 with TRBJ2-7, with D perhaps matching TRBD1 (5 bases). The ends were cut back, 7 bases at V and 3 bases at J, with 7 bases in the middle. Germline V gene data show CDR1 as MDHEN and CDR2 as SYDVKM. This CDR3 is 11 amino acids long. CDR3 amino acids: CASNTGYEQYF. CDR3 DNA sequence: TGTGCCAGCAATACAGGCTACGAGCAGTACTTC.

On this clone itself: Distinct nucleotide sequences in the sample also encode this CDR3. The chain's CDR3 is CASSLRGNTEAFF. The CDR3 DNA is TGTGCCAGCAGTTTAAGGGGGAACACTGAAGCTTTCTTT. This rearrangement joins TRBV12-3 or TRBV12-4 to TRBJ1-1; maybe TRBD1 (5 bases). This CDR3 is built from 13 residues. V was shortened by 2 bases and J by 1 base, with 5 bases between the two germline ends.

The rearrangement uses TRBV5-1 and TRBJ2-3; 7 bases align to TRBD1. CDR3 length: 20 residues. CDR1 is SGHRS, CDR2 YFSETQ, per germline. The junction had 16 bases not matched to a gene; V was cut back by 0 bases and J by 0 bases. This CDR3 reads CASSLAGTVGLRPSTDTQYF. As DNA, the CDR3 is TGCGCCAGCAGCTTGGCGGGGACAGTGGGCCTACGGCCTAGCACAGATACGCAGTATTTT.

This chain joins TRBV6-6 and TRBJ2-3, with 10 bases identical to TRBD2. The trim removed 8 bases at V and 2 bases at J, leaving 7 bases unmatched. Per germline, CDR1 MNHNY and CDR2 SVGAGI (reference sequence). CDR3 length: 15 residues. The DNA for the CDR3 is TGTGCCAGCGGGTTAGCGGGGGGAGACACAGATACGCAGTATTTT. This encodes CASGLAGGDTDTQYF.

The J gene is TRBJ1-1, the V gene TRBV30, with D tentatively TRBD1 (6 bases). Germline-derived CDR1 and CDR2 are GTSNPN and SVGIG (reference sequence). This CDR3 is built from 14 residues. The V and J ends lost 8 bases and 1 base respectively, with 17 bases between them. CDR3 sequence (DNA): TGTGCCAGTGGAAAAACAGGGACGAACACTGAAGCTTTCTTT. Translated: CASGKTGTNTEAFF.

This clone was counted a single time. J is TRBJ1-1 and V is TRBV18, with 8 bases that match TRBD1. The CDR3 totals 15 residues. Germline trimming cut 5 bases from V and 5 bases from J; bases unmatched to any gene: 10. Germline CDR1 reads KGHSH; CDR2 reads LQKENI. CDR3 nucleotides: TGTGCCAGCTCATCCCCAGGGGGCTTGTGGACTGAAGCTTTCTTT. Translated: CASSSPGGLWTEAFF.

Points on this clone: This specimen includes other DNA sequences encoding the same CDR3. In nucleotides, the CDR3 is TGCGCCAGCAGCTTGGTCTCTAGCGGGGGTACAGATACGCAGTATTTT. Protein sequence: CASSLVSSGGTDTQYF. The chain carries TRBV5-1 and TRBJ2-3, with 10 bases that match TRBD2. The CDR3 sequence is 16 residues long. The V gene's germline CDR1 is SGHRS and CDR2 YFSETQ. V lost 0 bases and J lost 3; bases outside the gene matches: 4.

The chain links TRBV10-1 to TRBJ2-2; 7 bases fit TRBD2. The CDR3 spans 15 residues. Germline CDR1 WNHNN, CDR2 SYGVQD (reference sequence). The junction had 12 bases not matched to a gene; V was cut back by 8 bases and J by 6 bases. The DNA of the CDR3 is TGCGCCAGCTGTGCCGACTGGGGGGGGGCCGGGGAGCTGTTTTTT. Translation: CASCADWGGAGELFF.

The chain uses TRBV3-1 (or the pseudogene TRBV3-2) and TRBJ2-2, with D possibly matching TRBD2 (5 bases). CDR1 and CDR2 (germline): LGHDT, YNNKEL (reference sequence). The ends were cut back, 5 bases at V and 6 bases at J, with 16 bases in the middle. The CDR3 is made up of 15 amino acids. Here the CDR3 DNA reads TGTGCCAGCAGCTTCGGACGCCTCGGGGCCGGGGAGCTGTTTTTT. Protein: CASSFGRLGAGELFF.

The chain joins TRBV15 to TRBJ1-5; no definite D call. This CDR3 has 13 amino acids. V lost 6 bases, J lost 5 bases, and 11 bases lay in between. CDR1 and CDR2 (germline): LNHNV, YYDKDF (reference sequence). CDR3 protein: CATSEEGYQPQHF. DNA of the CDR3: TGTGCCACCAGTGAAGAGGGATATCAGCCCCAGCATTTT.

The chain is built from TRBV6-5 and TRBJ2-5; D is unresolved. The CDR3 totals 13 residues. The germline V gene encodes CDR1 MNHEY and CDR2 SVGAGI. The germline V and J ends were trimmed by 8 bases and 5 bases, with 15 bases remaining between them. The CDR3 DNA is TGTGCCAGCTCGAAGGTGTTGAGGGAGACCCAGTACTTC. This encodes CASSKVLRETQYF.

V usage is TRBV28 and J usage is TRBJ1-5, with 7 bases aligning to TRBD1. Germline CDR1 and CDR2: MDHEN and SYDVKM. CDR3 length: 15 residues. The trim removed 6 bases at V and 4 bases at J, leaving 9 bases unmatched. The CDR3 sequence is CASSLGGQSNQPQHF. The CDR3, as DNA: TGTGCCAGCAGCCTAGGGGGACAGAGTAATCAGCCCCAGCATTTT. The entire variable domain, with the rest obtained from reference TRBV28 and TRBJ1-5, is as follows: DVKVTQSSRYLVKRTGEKVFLECVQDMDHENMFWYRQDPGLGLRLIYFSYDVKMKEKGDIPEGYSVSREKKERFSLILESASTNQTSMYLCASSLGGQSNQPQHFGDGTRLSIL.

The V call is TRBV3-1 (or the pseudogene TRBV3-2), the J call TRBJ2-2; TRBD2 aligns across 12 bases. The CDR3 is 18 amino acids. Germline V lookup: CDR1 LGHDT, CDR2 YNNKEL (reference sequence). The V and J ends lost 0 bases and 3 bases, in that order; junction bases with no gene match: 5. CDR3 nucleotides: TGTGCCAGCAGCCAAGAGAGGCTAGCGGGGGGGCACACCGGGGAGCTGTTTTTT. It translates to CASSQERLAGGHTGELFF.